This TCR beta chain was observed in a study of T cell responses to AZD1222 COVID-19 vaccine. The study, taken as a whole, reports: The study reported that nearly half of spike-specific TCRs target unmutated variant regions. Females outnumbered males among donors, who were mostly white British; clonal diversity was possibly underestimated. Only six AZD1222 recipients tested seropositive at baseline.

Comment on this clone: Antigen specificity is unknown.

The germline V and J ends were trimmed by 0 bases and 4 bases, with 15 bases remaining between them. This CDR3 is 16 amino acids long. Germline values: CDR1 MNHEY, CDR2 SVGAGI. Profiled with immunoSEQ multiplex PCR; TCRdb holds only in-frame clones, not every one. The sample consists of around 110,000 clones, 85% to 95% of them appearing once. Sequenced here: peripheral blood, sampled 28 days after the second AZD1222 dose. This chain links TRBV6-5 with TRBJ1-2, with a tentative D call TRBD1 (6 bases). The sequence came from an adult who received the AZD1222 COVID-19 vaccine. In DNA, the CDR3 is TGTGCCAGCAGTTACTCGGCAGGGGAGCGAAGCTATGGCTACACCTTC. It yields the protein CASSYSAGERSYGYTF.